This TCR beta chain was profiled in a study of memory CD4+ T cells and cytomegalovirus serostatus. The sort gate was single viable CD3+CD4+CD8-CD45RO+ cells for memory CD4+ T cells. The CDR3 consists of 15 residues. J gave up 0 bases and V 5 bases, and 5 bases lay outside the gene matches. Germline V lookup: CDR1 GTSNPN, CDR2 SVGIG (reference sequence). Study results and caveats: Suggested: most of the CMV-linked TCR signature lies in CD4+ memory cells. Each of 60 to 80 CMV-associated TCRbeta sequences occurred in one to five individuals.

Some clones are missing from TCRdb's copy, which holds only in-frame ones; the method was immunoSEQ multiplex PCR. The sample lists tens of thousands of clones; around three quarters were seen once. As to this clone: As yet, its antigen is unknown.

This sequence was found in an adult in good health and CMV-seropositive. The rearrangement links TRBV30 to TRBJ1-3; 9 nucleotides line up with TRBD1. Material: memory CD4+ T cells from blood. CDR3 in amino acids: CAWGTGGLSGNTIYF. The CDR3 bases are TGTGCCTGGGGTACAGGGGGCCTCTCTGGAAACACCATATATTTT.